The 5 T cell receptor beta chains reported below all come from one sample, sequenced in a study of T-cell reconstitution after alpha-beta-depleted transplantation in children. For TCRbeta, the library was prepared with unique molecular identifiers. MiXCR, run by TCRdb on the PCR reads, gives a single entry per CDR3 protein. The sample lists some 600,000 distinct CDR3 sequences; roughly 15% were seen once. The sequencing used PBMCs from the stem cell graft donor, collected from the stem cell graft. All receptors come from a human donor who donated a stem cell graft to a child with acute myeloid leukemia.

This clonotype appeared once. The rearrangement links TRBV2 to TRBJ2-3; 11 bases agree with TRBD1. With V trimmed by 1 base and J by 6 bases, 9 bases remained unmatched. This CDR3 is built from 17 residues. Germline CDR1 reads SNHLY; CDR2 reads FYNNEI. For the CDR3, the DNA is TGTGCCAGCAGTGAAGGGCTGGGACAGGGGGTACGGGATACGCAGTATTTT. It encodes CASSEGLGQGVRDTQYF.

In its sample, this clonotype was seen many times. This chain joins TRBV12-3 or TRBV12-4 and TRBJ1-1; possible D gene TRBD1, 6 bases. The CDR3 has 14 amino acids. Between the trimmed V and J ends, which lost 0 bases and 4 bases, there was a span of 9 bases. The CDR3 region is CASSLAGASTEAFF. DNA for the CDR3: TGTGCCAGCAGTTTAGCGGGGGCGTCCACTGAAGCTTTCTTT.

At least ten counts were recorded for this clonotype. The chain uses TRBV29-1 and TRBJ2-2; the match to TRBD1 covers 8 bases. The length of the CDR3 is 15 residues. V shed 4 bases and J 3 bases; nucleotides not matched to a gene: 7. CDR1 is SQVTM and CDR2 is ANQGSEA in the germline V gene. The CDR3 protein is CSVARTGRDTGELFF. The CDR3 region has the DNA TGCAGCGTTGCAAGGACAGGGCGGGACACCGGGGAGCTGTTTTTT.

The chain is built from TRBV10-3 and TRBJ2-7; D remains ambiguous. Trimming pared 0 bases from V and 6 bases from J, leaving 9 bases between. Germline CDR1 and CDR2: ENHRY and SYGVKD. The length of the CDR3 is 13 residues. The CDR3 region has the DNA TGTGCCATCAGTGAGTCTGGATTAGGCGAGCAGTACGTC. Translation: CAISESGLGEQYV.

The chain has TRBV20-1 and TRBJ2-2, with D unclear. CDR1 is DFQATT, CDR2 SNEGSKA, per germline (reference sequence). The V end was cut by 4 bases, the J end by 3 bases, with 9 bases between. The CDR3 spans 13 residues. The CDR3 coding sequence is TGCAGTGCTAAGAGCCCTTACACCGGGGAGCTGTTTTTT. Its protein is CSAKSPYTGELFF.